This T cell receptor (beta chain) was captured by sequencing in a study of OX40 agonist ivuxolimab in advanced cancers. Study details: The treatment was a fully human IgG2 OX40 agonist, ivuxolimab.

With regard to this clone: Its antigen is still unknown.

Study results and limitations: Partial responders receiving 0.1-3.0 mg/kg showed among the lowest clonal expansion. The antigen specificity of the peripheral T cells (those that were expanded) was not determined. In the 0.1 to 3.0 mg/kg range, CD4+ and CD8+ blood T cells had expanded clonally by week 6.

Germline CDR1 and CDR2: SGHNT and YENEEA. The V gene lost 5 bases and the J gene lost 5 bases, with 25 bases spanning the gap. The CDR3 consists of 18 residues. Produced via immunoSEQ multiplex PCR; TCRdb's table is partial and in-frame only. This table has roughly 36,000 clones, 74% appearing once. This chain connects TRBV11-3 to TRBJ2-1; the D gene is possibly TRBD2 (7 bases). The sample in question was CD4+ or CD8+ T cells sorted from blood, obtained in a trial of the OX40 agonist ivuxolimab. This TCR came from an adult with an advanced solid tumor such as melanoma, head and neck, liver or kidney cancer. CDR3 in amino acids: CASSPRGGWGGRNNEQFF. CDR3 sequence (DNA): TGTGCCAGCAGCCCAAGAGGGGGGTGGGGCGGGAGAAACAATGAGCAGTTCTTC.